This T cell receptor beta chain comes out of a study of T cell responses to AZD1222 COVID-19 vaccine. The repertoire was sequenced with immunoSEQ multiplex PCR; TCRdb's copy has only in-frame clones and lacks some. The table lists about 160,000 clones, roughly nine tenths of them singletons. The V segment lost 5 bases and the J segment 0 bases; nucleotides outside the gene matches: 10. From germline, CDR1 is GTSNPN and CDR2 SVGIG (reference sequence). This CDR3 comprises 16 residues. The chain is built from TRBV30 and TRBJ1-5; the match to TRBD1 covers 7 bases. This sequence was found in an adult in good health. Source: peripheral blood, taken on day 0 of AZD1222 vaccination. CDR3 sequence: CAWDRGTAVSNQPQHF. CDR3 coding DNA: TGTGCCTGGGATCGGGGGACAGCAGTTAGCAATCAGCCCCAGCATTTT. The whole variable domain, remainder taken from reference TRBV30 and TRBJ1-5, is SQTIHQWPATLVQPVGSPLSLECTVEGTSNPNLYWYRQAAGRGLQLLFYSVGIGQISSEVPQNLSASRPQDRQFILSSKKLLLSDSGFYLCAWDRGTAVSNQPQHFGDGTRLSIL.